The T cell receptor (beta chain) under discussion was sequenced for a study of CD8+ T cells in alopecia areata. As the sequencing template, cDNA was produced by extracting RNA and reverse transcribing it. Generated by immunoSEQ multiplex PCR, the TCRdb table keeps only in-frame clones and is missing some. The table includes about 200,000 clones, approximately 52% detected once. Germline V gives CDR1 MNHEY, CDR2 SVGAGI. The junction had 7 bases not matched to a gene; V was cut back by 5 bases and J by 3 bases. The CDR3 consists of 15 residues. This chain uses TRBV6-5 with TRBJ1-2; 9 bases are shared with TRBD1. The sequences come from CD4+ T cells sorted from blood, collected at week 0. The clonotype originates from a human donor with alopecia areata. CDR3 DNA sequence: TGTGCCAGCAGTCTTCAGACAGGGGGGGACTATGGCTACACCTTC. Translated: CASSLQTGGDYGYTF.